This T cell receptor beta chain stems from a study of OX40 agonist ivuxolimab in advanced cancers. Germline V gene lookup returns CDR1 SGHRS and CDR2 YFSETQ. V lost 4 bases to trimming and J lost 8 bases; unmatched junction nucleotides: 8. The CDR3 length is 15 residues. Profiled with immunoSEQ multiplex PCR; TCRdb holds only in-frame clones, not every one. This table has approximately 63,000 clones, around 86% appearing once. The material was CD4+ or CD8+ T cells sorted from blood, obtained in a trial of the OX40 agonist ivuxolimab. The chain joins TRBV5-1 to TRBJ1-4, with TRBD1 identical over 10 bases. The origin of this receptor is an adult with an advanced solid tumor such as melanoma, head and neck, liver or kidney cancer. The CDR3 here is CASSGRGQGEEKLFF. DNA for the CDR3: TGCGCCAGCAGCGGAAGAGGACAGGGGGAAGAAAAACTGTTTTTT.